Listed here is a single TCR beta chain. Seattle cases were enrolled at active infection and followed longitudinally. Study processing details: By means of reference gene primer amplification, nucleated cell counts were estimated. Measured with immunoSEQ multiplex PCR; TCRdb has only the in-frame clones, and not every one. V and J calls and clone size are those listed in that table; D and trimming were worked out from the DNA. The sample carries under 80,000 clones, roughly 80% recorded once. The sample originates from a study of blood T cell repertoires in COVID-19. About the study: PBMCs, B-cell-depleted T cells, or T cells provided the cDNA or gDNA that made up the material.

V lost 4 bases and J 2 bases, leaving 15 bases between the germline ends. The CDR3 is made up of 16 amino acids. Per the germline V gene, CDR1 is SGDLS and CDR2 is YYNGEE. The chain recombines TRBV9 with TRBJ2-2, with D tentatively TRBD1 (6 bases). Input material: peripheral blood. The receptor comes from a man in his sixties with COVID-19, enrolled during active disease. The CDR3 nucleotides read TGTGCCAGCAGCCCCCAGACAGGCCCAAACACCGGGGAGCTGTTTTTT. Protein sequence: CASSPQTGPNTGELFF.